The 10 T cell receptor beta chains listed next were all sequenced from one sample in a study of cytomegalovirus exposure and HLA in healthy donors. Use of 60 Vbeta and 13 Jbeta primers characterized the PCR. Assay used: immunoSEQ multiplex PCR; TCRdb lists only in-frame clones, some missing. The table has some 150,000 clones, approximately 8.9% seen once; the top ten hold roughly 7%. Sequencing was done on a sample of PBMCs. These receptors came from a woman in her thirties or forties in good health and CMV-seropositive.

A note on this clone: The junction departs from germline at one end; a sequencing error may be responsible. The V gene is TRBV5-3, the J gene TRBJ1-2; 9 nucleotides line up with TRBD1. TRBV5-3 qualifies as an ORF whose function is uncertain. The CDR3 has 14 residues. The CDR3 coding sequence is TGTGCCCTACAGGGGGCGCCTGCAAATGATGGCTACCCCTTC. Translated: CALQGAPANDGYPF.

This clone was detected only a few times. CDR3 protein: CASLETRGSFCETQYF. Written as DNA, the CDR3 is TGCGCCAGCCTAGAAACCAGGGGATCTTTTTGTGAGACCCAGTACTTC. V gene TRBV10-1 combines with J gene TRBJ2-5, with a tentative D call TRBD1 (6 bases). Germline CDR1 reads WNHNN; CDR2 reads SYGVQD (reference sequence). CDR3 length equals 16 residues. Trimming took 8 bases from V and 5 from J, leaving 24 bases between them.

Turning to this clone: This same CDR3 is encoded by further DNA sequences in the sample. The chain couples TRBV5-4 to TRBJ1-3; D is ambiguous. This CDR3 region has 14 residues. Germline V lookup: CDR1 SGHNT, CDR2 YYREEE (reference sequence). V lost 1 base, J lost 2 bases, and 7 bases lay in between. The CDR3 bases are TGTGCCAGCAGCTTGCGGGGAACTGGAAACACCATATATTTT. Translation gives CASSLRGTGNTIYF.

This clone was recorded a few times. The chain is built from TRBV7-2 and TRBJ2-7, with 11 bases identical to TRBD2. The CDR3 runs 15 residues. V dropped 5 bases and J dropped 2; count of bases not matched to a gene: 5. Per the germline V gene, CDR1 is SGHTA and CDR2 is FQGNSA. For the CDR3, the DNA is TGTGCCAGCAGCCCCGGGACTAGCGGAACCTACGAGCAGTACTTC. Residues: CASSPGTSGTYEQYF.

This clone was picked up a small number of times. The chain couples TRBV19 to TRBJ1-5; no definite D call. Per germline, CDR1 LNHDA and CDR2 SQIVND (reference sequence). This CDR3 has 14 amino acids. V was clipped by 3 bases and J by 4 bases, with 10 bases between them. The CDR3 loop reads CASSIQTQNQPQHF. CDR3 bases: TGTGCCAGTAGTATTCAGACACAGAATCAGCCCCAGCATTTT. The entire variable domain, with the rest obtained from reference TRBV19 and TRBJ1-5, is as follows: DGGITQSPKYLFRKEGQNVTLSCEQNLNHDAMYWYRQDPGQGLRLIYYSQIVNDFQKGDIAEGYSVSREKKESFPLTVTSAQKNPTAFYLCASSIQTQNQPQHFGDGTRLSIL.

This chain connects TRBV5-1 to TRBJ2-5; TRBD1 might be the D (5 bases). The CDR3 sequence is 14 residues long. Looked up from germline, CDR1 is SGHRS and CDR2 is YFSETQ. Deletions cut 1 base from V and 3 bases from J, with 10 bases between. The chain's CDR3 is CASSLSAGKETQYF. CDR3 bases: TGCGCCAGCAGCTTGTCGGCAGGGAAAGAGACCCAGTACTTC. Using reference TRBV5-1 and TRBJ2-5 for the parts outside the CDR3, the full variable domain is KAGVTQTPRYLIKTRGQQVTLSCSPISGHRSVSWYQQTPGQGLQFLFEYFSETQRNKGNFPGRFSGRQFSNSRSEMNVSTLELGDSALYLCASSLSAGKETQYFGPGTRLLVL.

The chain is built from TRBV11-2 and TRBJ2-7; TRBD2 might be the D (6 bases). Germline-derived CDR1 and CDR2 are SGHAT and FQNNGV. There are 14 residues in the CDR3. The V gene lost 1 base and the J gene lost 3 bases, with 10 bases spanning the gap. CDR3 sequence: CASSLGSGGYEQYF. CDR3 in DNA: TGTGCCAGCAGCTTAGGGTCCGGGGGCTACGAGCAGTACTTC.

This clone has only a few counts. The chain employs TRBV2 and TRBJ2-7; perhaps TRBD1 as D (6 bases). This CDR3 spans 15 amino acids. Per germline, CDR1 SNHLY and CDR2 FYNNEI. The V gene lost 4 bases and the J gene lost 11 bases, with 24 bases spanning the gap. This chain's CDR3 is CASSGELGAHYDEYF. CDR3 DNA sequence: TGTGCCAGCAGTGGGGAATTGGGGGCCCATTACGATGAGTACTTC.

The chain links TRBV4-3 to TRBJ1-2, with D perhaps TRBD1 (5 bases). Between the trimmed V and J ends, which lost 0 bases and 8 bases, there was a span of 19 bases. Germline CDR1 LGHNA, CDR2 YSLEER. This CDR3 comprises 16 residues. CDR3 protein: CASSQEHLRVGNGYTF. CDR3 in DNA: TGCGCCAGCAGCCAAGAGCACCTCAGGGTAGGGAACGGCTACACCTTC.

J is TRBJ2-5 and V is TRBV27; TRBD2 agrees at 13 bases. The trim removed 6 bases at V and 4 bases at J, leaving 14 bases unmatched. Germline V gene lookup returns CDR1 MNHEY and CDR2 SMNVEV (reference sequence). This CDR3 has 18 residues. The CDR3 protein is CASSRRLAGGLSGETQYF. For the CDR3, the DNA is TGTGCCAGCAGCCGCCGACTAGCGGGGGGCCTCTCGGGAGAGACCCAGTACTTC.